This T cell receptor (beta chain) is from a study of metastatic and nonmetastatic thyroid tumors. The overall study: For malignant and benign thyroid patients, tumor or nodule tissue and blood were the sources whose repertoires were compared. Whole-study results and caveats: Malignant thyroid tumors reportedly exceeded benign nodules significantly in TCR beta diversity, with the difference appearing in blood and tumor.

The CDR3 extends over 8 amino acids. CDR1 and CDR2 from the germline V gene are MNHGY and SVAAGI. In the original processing: The distant-metastasis classifier for papillary thyroid cancer was built from CDR3 differences across clinicopathological groups. TCRdb re-called the PCR reads with MiXCR. The authors' filters were not applied to this entry. The table records around 16,000 clones, approximately 25% of them present only once. Until they underwent thyroid surgery, no patient had received any treatment. Details on this clone: Antigen: not known.

The chain has TRBV6-9 and TRBJ1-2; D is unresolved. The receptor comes from a female donor with papillary thyroid cancer or a benign thyroid nodule (not recorded which). Some clones in this sample may be carry-over from other donors' samples. Sequenced sample: adjacent normal tissue. This CDR3 reads CANYGYTF. The DNA of the CDR3 is TGTGCTAACTATGGCTACACCTTC.